This T cell receptor (beta chain) was recovered during a study of blood T cell repertoires in COVID-19. The CDR3 sequence is 14 residues long. V was pared by 7 bases and J by 4 bases, with 15 bases between. Germline loops: CDR1 SGHRS, CDR2 YFSETQ. In this sample, this clone turned up a few times. Original analysis: Reference gene primer amplification in the assay estimated nucleated cell counts. TCRdb keeps only in-frame clones here, not all; method: immunoSEQ multiplex PCR. V, J and clone size are those of that table, while D and trimming were read from the DNA. Of about 180,000 clones listed, approximately 89% are singletons.

Sequenced material: peripheral blood. This receptor was taken from a woman in her twenties or thirties with acute or convalescent COVID-19. The chain is built from TRBV5-1 and TRBJ2-1, with D tentatively TRBD2 (5 bases). The CDR3 loop reads CASEDGVAYNEQFF. The CDR3 coding sequence is TGCGCCAGCGAGGACGGGGTAGCTTACAATGAGCAGTTCTTC.